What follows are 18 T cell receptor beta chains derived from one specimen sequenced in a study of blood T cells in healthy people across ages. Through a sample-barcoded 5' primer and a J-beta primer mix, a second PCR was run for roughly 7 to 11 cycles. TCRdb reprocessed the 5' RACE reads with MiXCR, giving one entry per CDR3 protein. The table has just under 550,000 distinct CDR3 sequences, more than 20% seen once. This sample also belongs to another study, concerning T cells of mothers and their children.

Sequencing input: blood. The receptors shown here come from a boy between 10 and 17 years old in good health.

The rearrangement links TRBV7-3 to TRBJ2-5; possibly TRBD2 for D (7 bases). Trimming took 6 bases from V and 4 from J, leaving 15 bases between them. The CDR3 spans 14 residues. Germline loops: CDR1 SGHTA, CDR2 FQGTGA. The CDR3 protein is CASSQRGRGETQYF. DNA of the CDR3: TGTGCCAGCAGTCAAAGGGGGAGGGGAGAGACCCAGTACTTC.

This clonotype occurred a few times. CDR3 sequence reads: CSASVGLAGDTQYF. The CDR3 DNA reads TGCAGTGCTAGCGTGGGACTAGCGGGAGATACGCAGTATTTT. The genes are TRBV20-1 and TRBJ2-3; 12 nucleotides match TRBD2. Germline values: CDR1 DFQATT, CDR2 SNEGSKA (reference sequence). Unmatched junction bases numbered 3, after V lost 3 bases and J lost 5 bases. CDR3 length equals 14 residues.

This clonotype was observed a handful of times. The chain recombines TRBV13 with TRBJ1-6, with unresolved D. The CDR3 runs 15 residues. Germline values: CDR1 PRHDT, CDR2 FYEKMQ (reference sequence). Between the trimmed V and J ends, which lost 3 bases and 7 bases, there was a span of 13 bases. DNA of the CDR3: TGTGCCAGCAGCTTCGACCGCGCTAGGAATTCACCCCTCCACTTT. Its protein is CASSFDRARNSPLHF.

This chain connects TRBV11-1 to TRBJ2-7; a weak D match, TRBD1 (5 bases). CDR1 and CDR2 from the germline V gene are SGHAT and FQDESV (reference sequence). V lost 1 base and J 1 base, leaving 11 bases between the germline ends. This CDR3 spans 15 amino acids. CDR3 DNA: TGTGCCAGCAGCTTAGGAGCGACAGCTTCCTACGAGCAGTACTTC. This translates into CASSLGATASYEQYF.

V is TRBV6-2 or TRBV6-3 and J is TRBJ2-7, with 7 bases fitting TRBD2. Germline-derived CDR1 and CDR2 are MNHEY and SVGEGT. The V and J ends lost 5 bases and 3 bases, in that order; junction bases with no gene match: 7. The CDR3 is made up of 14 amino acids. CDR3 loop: CASSLTSTVYEQYF. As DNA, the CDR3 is TGTGCCAGCAGTCTGACTAGCACCGTCTACGAGCAGTACTTC.

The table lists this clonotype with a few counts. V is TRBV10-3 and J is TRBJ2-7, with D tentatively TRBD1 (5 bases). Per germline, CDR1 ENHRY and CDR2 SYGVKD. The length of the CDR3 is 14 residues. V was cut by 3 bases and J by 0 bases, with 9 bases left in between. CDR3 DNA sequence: TGTGCCATCAGTGAATACGGACACTCCTACGAGCAGTACTTC. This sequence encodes CAISEYGHSYEQYF.

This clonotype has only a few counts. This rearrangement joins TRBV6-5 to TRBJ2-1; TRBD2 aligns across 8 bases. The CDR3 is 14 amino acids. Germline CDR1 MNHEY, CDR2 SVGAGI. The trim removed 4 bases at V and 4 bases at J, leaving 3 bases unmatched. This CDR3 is CASSSRLAYNEQFF. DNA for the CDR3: TGTGCCAGCAGTTCAAGACTAGCGTACAATGAGCAGTTCTTC.

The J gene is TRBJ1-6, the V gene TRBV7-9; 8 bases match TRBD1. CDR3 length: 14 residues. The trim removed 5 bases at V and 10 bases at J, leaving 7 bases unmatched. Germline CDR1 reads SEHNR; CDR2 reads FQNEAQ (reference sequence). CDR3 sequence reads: CASSRQGSESPLHF. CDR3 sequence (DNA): TGTGCCAGCAGCCGACAGGGGTCGGAATCACCCCTCCACTTT.

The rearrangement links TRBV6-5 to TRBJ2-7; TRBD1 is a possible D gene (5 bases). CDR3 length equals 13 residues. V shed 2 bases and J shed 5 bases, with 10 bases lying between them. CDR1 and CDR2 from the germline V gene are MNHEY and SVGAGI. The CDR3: CASSYGWTNEQYF. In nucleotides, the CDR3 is TGTGCCAGCAGTTACGGATGGACAAACGAGCAGTACTTC.

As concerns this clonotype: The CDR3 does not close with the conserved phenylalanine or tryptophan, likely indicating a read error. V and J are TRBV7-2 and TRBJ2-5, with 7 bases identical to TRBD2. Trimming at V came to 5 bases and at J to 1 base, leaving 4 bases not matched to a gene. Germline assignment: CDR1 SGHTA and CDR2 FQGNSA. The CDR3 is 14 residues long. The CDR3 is CASSTTGGQETQYL. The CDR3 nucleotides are TGTGCCAGCAGCACCACGGGAGGCCAAGAGACCCAGTACCTC.

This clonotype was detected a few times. CDR3 DNA: TGTGCCAGCAGCCCAAGTGGGGGCCAGGGTACTGAAGCTTTCTTT. It specifies CASSPSGGQGTEAFF. The genes are TRBV7-8 and TRBJ1-1; the D gene is possibly TRBD1 (6 bases). V was clipped by 5 bases and J by 5 bases, with 18 bases between them. The CDR3 runs 15 residues. CDR1 is SGHVS, CDR2 FQNEAQ, per germline. Filled out from reference TRBV7-8 and TRBJ1-1, the complete variable domain reads GAGVSQSPRYKVAKRGQDVALRCDPISGHVSLFWYQQALGQGPEFLTYFQNEAQLDKSGLPSDRFFAERPEGSVSTLKIQRTQQEDSAVYLCASSPSGGQGTEAFFGQGTRLTVV.

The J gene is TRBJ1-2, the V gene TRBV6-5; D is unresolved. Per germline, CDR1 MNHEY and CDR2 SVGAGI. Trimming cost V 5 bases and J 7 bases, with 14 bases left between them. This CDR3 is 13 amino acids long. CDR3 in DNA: TGTGCCAGCAGTGGGTCCTCTTCCTGTGGCTACACCTTC. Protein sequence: CASSGSSSCGYTF.

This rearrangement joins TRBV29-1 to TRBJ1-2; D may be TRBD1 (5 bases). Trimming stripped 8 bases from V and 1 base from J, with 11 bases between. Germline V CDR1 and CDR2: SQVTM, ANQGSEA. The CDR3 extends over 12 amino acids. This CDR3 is CSFRDRNYGYTF. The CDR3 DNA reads TGCAGCTTCCGGGACCGTAACTATGGCTACACCTTC.

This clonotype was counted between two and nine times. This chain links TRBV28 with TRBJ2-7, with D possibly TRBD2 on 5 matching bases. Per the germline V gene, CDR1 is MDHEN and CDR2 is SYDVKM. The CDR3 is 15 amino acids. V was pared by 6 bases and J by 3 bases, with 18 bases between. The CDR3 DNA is TGTGCCAGCAGCTTCGGCCTCGCGGAGGACTACGAGCAGTACTTC. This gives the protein CASSFGLAEDYEQYF.

CDR3 nucleotides: TGTGCCAGCAGCAAACCCGTCTACAATGAGCAGTTCTTC. Its translation is CASSKPVYNEQFF. The V call is TRBV21-1, the J call TRBJ2-1. TRBV21-1 is labeled a pseudogene. The CDR3 has 13 residues.

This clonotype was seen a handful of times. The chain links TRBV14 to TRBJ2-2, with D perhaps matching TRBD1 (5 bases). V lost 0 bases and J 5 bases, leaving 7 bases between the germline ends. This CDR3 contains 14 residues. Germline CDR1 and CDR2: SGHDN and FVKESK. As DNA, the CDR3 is TGTGCCAGCAGCCAAGACCCAGGGACCGGGGAGCTGTTTTTT. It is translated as CASSQDPGTGELFF.

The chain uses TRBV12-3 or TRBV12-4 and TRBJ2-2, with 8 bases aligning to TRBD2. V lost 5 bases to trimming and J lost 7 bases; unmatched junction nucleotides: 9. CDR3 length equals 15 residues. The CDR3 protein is CASSPGTSIIGELFF. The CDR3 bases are TGTGCCAGCAGTCCCGGGACTAGTATTATCGGGGAGCTGTTTTTT.

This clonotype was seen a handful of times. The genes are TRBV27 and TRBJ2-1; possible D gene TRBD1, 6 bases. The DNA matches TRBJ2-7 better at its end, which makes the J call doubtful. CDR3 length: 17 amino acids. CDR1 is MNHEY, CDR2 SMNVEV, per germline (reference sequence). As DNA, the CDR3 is TGTGCCAGCAGTCCGTCAAGGGAAAGGGGGAGTTTCCACGAGCAGTACTTC. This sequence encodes CASSPSRERGSFHEQYF.